The following is a T cell receptor (beta chain) sequence with its context. Its antigen is undetermined. TCRdb independently ran MiXCR on the reads; one entry per CDR3 protein. The sample lists 650,000 to 850,000 distinct CDR3 sequences; roughly 29% were seen once. The record originates from a study of T cell repertoires in cytomegalovirus infection. Study at large: CMV epitopes used comprised recently identified HLA-C-restricted ones and well-studied HLA-B-restricted ones. Matching HLA type, along with CMV infection, was indicated by public TCR beta signatures. The study's findings and limits: The study identified carriers of CMV plus the relevant HLA from cumulative public TCR beta family frequency. HLA-C-restricted CMV-specific TCR beta clonotypes were dominant in the ex vivo response.

The V and J ends lost 6 bases and 5 bases, in that order; junction bases with no gene match: 9. There are 15 residues in the CDR3. Looked up from germline, CDR1 is WNHNN and CDR2 is SYGVQD (reference sequence). Sequenced here: cultured CD8+ T cells from PBMCs, sampled from culture after CMV antigen stimulation. The sequence came from a human donor in good health (CMV status not recorded). Some clones in this sample may be carry-over from other donors' samples. The rearrangement links TRBV10-1 to TRBJ2-5, with 10 bases matching TRBD1. The CDR3 sequence is CASSPTGTGDETQYF. DNA for the CDR3: TGCGCCAGCAGCCCAACCGGGACAGGGGACGAGACCCAGTACTTC.